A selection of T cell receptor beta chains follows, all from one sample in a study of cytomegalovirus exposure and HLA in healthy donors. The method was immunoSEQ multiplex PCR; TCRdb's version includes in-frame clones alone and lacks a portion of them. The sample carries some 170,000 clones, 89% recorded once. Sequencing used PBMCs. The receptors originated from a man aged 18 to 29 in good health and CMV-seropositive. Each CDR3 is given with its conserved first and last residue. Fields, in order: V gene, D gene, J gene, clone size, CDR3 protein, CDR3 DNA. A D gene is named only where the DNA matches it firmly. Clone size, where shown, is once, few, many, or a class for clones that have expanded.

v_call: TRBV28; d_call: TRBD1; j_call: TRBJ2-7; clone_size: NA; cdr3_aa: CASSSGQGKTPLYEQYF; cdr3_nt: TGTGCCAGCAGTTCTGGACAGGGTAAGACTCCCCTCTACGAGCAGTACTTC
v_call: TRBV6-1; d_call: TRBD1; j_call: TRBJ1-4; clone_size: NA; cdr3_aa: CASRRQGFGEKLFF; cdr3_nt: TGTGCCAGCAGACGACAGGGGTTTGGTGAAAAACTGTTTTTT
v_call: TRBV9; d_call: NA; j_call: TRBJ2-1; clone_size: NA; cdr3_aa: CASTPGAVSGSSYNEQFF; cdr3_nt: TGTGCCAGCACCCCCGGGGCGGTTAGCGGTAGCTCCTACAATGAGCAGTTCTTC
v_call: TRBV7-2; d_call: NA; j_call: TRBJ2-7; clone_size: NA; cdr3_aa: CASSLGQVRSYEQYF; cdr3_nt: TGTGCCAGCAGCTTAGGGCAGGTTCGCTCCTACGAGCAGTACTTC
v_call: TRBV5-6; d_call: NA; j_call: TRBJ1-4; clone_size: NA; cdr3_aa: CASSAQGHLLLFF; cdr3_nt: TGTGCCAGCAGCGCCCAGGGACATCTCCTACTGTTTTTT
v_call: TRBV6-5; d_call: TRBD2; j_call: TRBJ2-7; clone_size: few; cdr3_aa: CASSPTSVSYEQYF; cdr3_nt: TGTGCCAGCAGTCCGACTAGCGTCTCCTACGAGCAGTACTTC
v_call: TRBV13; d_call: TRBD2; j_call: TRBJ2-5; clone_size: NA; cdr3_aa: CASSLAGTSRDLGQYF; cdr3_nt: TGTGCCAGCAGCTTAGCCGGGACTAGCCGTGACCTAGGGCAGTACTTC
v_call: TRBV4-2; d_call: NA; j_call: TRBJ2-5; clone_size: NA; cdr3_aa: CASSQALASTKETQYF; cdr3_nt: TGTGCCAGCAGCCAAGCCTTGGCTAGCACTAAAGAGACCCAGTACTTC
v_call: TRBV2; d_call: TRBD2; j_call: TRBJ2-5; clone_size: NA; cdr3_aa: CASSETSGNPRETQYF; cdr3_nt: TGTGCCAGCAGTGAAACTAGCGGGAATCCAAGGGAGACCCAGTACTTC
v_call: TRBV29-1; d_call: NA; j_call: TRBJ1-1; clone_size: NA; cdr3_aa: CSVEGPLNTEAFF; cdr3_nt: TGCAGCGTTGAAGGGCCGCTGAACACTGAAGCTTTCTTT
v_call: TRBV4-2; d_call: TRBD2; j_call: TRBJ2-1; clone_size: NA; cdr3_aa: CASSQTLAGGYNEQFF; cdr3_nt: TGTGCCAGCAGCCAAACCCTAGCGGGAGGGTACAATGAGCAGTTCTTC
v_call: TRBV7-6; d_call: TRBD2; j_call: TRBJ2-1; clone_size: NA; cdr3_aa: CASSLGTSGNGNEQFF; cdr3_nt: TGTGCCAGCAGCTTAGGGACTAGCGGGAATGGAAATGAGCAGTTCTTC
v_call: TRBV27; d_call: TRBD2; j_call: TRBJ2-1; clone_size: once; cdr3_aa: CASSTAGEGPFNEQFF; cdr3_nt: TGTGCCAGCAGCACGGCTGGGGAGGGCCCCTTCAATGAGCAGTTCTTC
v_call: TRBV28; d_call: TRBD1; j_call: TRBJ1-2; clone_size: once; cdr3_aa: CASSLPGQRGYTF; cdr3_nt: TGTGCCAGCAGTCTACCGGGACAGAGGGGCTACACCTTC
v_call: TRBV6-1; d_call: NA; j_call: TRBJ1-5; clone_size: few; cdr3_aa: CASSDAPGSNQPQHF; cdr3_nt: TGTGCCAGCAGTGATGCACCGGGAAGCAATCAGCCCCAGCATTTT
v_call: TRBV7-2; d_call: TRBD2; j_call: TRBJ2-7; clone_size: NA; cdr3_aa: CASSLVPSGRSPYEQYF; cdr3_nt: TGTGCCAGCAGCTTGGTCCCTAGCGGGAGGTCCCCCTACGAGCAGTACTTC
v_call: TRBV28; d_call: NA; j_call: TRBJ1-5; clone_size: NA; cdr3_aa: CASSLVTANQPQHF; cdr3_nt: TGTGCCAGCAGTTTAGTGACAGCCAATCAGCCCCAGCATTTT
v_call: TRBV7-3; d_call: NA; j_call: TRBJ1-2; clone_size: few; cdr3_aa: CASSLGEGDYGYTF; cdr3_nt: TGTGCCAGCAGCCTTGGGGAGGGAGACTATGGCTACACCTTC
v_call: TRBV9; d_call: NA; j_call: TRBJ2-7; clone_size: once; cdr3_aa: CASSVGRGSYEQYF; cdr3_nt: TGTGCCAGCAGCGTCGGGCGGGGTTCCTACGAGCAGTACTTC
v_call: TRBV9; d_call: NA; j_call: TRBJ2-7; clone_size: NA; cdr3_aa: CASSVYPLPTSEQYF; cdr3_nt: TGTGCCAGCAGCGTATACCCACTACCAACTTCCGAGCAGTACTTC
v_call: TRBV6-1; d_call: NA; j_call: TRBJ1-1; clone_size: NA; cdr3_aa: CASSEWGQGTEAFF; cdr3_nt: TGTGCCAGCAGTGAATGGGGGCAAGGTACTGAAGCTTTCTTT
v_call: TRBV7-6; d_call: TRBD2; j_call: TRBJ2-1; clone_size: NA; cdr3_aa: CASSLSGTTGDEQFF; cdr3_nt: TGTGCCAGCAGCCTTAGCGGGACTACCGGGGATGAGCAGTTCTTC
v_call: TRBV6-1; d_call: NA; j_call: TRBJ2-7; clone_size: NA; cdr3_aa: CASSDIPSPQQYF; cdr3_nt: TGTGCCAGCAGTGATATCCCAAGCCCCCAGCAGTACTTC
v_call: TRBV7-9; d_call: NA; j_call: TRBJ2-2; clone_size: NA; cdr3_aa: CASSFGTAARNTGELFF; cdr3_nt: TGTGCCAGCAGCTTCGGGACTGCGGCGAGGAACACCGGGGAGCTGTTTTTT
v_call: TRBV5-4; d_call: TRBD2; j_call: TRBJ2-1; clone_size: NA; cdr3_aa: CASSLASGSAYNEQFF; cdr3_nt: TGTGCCAGCAGCTTGGCTAGCGGGAGTGCCTACAATGAGCAGTTCTTC
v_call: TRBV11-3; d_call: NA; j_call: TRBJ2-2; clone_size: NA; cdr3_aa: CASSLSLLTARHGELFF; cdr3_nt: TGTGCCAGCAGCTTATCTCTTTTGACAGCAAGGCACGGGGAGCTGTTTTTT
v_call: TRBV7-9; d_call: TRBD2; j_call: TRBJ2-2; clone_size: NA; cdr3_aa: CASSPPSGSVYTGELFF; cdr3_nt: TGTGCCAGCAGCCCCCCTAGCGGGAGTGTTTACACCGGGGAGCTGTTTTTT
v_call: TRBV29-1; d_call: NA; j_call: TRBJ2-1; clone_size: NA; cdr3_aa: CSVRGSSYNEQFF; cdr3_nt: TGCAGCGTCCGTGGGAGCTCCTACAATGAGCAGTTCTTC
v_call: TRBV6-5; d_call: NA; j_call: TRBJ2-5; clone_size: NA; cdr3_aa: CASSYRAGTSETQYF; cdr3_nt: TGTGCCAGCAGTTACAGGGCGGGAACGTCTGAGACCCAGTACTTC
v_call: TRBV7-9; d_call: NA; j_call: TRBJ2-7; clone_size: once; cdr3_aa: CASSLRTDYEQYF; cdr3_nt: TGTGCCAGCAGCCTCCGGACAGACTACGAGCAGTACTTC
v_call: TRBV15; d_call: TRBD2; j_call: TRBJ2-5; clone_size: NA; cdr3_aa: CATSRGAGGPVETQYF; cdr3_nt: TGTGCCACCAGCAGAGGAGCGGGAGGGCCGGTTGAGACCCAGTACTTC
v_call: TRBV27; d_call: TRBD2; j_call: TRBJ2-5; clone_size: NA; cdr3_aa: CASSLSLAETQYF; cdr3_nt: TGTGCCAGCAGTTTATCACTAGCGGAGACCCAGTACTTC
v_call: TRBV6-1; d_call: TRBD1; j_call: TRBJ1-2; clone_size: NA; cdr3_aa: CASSREQQGAYGYTF; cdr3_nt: TGTGCCAGCAGCCGGGAACAACAGGGGGCTTATGGCTACACCTTC
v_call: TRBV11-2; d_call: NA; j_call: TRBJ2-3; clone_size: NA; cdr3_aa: CASSLALLRDTQYF; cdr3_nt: TGTGCCAGCAGCTTAGCCCTCCTAAGAGATACGCAGTATTTT
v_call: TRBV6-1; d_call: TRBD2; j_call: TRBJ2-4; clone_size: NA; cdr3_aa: CASSELGLASDIQYF; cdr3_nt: TGTGCCAGCAGTGAACTCGGACTAGCGTCGGACATTCAGTACTTC
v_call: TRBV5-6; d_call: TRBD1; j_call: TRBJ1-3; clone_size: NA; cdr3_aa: CASSWGTGTSGNTIYF; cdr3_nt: TGTGCCAGCAGCTGGGGGACAGGGACTTCTGGAAACACCATATATTTT
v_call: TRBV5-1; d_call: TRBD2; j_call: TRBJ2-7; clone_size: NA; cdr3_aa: CASSLNSGRAPSYEQYF; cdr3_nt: TGCGCCAGCAGCTTGAATAGCGGGAGGGCCCCCTCCTACGAGCAGTACTTC
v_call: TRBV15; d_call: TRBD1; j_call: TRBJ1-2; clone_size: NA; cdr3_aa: CATAGQETNYGYTF; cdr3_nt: TGTGCCACCGCGGGACAGGAGACTAACTATGGCTACACCTTC
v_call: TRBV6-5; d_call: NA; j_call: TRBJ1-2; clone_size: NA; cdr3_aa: CASSYSTVNYGYTF; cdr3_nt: TGTGCCAGCAGTTACAGCACAGTAAACTATGGCTACACCTTC
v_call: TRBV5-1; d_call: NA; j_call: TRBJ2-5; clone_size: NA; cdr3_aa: CASSPRLAETQYF; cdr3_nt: TGCGCCAGCAGCCCGAGGTTAGCAGAGACCCAGTACTTC
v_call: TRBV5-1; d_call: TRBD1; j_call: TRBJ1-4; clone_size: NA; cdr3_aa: CASSTQGATNEKLFF; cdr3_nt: TGCGCCAGCAGCACACAGGGGGCAACTAATGAAAAACTGTTTTTT
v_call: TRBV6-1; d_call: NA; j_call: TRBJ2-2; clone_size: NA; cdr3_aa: CASILQLNTGELFF; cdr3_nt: TGTGCCAGCATCCTACAGCTGAACACCGGGGAGCTGTTTTTT
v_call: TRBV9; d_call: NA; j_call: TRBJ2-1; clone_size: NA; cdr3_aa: CASSVNGGAYNEQFF; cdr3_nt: TGTGCCAGCAGCGTAAATGGCGGAGCCTACAATGAGCAGTTCTTC
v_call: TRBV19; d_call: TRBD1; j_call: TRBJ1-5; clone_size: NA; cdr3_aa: CASSGTGKYSNQPQHF; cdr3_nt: TGTGCCAGTAGTGGGACAGGGAAATATAGCAATCAGCCCCAGCATTTT
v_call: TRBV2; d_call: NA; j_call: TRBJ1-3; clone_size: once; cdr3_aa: CASNNRAGAGNTIYF; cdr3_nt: TGTGCCAGCAACAACAGGGCGGGCGCTGGAAACACCATATATTTT
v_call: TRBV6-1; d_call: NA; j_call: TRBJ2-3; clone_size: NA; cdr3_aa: CASSEQGGLVIDTQYF; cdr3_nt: TGTGCCAGCAGTGAACAGGGGGGACTAGTTATAGATACGCAGTATTTT
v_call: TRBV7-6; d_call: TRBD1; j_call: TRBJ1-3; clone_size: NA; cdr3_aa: CASSPTGSGNTIYF; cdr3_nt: TGTGCCAGCAGCCCGACAGGGTCTGGAAACACCATATATTTT
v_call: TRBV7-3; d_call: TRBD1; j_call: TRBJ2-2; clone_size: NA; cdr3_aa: CASSKGQGANTGELFF; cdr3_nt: TGTGCCAGCAGCAAGGGACAGGGGGCGAACACCGGGGAGCTGTTTTTT
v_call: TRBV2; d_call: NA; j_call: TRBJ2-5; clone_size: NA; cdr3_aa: CASKRQDPFQETQYF; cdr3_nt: TGTGCCAGCAAAAGACAGGACCCTTTTCAAGAGACCCAGTACTTC
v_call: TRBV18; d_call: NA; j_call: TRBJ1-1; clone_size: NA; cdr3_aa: CASSPMGGEAFF; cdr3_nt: TGTGCCAGCTCACCAATGGGAGGTGAAGCTTTCTTT
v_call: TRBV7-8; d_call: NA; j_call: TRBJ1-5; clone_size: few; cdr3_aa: CASSLIIANQPQHF; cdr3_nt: TGTGCCAGCAGCTTAATAATAGCAAATCAGCCCCAGCATTTT
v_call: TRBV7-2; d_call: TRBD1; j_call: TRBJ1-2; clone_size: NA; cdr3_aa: CASSPGTASYGYTF; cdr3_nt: TGTGCCAGCAGCCCTGGGACAGCCTCGTATGGCTACACCTTC
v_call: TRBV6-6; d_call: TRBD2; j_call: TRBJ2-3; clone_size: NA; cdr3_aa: CASSPGLAVTDTQYF; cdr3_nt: TGTGCCAGCAGTCCGGGACTAGCGGTTACAGATACGCAGTATTTT
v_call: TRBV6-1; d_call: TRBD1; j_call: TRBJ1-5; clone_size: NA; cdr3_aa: CASSDPGTGNQPQHF; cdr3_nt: TGTGCCAGCAGTGATCCCGGGACAGGTAATCAGCCCCAGCATTTT
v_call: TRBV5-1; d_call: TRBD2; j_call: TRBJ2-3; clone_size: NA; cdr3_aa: CASSWGLYEDTQYF; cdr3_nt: TGCGCCAGCAGCTGGGGACTATACGAAGATACGCAGTATTTT
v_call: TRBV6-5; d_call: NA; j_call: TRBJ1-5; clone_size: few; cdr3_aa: CASSYSRDQPQHF; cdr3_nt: TGTGCCAGCAGTTACTCTCGGGATCAGCCCCAGCATTTT
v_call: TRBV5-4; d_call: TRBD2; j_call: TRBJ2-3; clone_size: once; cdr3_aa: CASSLGRGGGGTDTQYF; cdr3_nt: TGTGCCAGCAGCTTAGGTCGCGGGGGAGGGGGCACAGATACGCAGTATTTT
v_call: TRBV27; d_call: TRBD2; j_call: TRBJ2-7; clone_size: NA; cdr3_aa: CASSPGLAGGPHEQYF; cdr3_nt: TGTGCCAGCAGTCCGGGACTAGCGGGAGGGCCCCACGAGCAGTACTTC
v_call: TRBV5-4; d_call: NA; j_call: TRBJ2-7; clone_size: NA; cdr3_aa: CASSFGDTGSYEQYF; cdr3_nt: TGTGCCAGCAGCTTCGGGGACACGGGCTCCTACGAGCAGTACTTC